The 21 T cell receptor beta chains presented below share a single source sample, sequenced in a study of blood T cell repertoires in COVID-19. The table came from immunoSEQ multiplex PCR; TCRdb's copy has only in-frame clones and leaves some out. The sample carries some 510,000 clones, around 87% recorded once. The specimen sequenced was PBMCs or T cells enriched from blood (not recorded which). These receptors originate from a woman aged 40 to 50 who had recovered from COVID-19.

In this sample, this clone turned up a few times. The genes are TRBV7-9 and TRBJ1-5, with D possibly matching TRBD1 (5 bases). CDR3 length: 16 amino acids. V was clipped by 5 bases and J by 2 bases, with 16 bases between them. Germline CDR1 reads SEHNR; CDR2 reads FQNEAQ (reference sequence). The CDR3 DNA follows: TGTGCCAGCAGCCCAGCGGGGGGTACGGGCAATCAGCCCCAGCATTTT. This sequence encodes CASSPAGGTGNQPQHF. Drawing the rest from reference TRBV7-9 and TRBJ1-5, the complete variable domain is DTGVSQNPRHKITKRGQNVTFRCDPISEHNRLYWYRQTLGQGPEFLTYFQNEAQLEKSRLLSDRFSAERPKGSFSTLEIQRTEQGDSAMYLCASSPAGGTGNQPQHFGDGTRLSIL.

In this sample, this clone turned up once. Written as DNA, the CDR3 is TGTGCCAGCAGTGATCACGGACATAACTATGGCTACACCTTC. It translates to CASSDHGHNYGYTF. The chain links TRBV2 to TRBJ1-2; TRBD1 might be the D (5 bases). The CDR3 loop spans 14 amino acids. Germline V gene data show CDR1 as SNHLY and CDR2 as FYNNEI. Trimming pared 3 bases from V and 1 base from J, leaving 9 bases between.

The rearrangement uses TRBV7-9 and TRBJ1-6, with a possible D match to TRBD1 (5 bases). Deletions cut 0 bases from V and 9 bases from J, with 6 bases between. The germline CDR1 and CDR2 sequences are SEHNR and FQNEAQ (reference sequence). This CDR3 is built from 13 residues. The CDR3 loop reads CASSLAGGSPLHF. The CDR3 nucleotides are TGTGCCAGCAGCTTAGCCGGGGGTTCACCCCTCCACTTT.

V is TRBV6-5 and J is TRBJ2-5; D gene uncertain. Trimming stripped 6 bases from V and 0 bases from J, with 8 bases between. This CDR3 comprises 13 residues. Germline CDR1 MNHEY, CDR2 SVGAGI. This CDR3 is CASRTENQETQYF. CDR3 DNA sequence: TGTGCCAGCAGAACAGAGAACCAAGAGACCCAGTACTTC.

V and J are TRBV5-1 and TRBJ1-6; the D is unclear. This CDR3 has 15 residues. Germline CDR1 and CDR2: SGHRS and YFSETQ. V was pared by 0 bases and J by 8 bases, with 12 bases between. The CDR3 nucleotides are TGCGCCAGCAGCTTGGAGGCAAGGAGTGATTCACCCCTCCACTTT. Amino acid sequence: CASSLEARSDSPLHF.

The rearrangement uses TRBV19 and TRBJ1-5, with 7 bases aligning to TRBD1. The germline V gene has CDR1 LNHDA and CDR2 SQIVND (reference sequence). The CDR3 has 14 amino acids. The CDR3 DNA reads TGTTCGTCGGGCCTTTACAGGGGCCCCACGCCCCAGCATTTT. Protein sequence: CSSGLYRGPTPQHF.

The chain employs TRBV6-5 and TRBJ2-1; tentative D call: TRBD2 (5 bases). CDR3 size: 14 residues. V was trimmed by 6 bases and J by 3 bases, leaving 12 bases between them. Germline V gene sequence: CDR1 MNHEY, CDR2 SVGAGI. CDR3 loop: CASSSNGNYNEQFF. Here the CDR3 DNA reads TGTGCCAGCAGCTCAAACGGGAACTACAATGAGCAGTTCTTC.

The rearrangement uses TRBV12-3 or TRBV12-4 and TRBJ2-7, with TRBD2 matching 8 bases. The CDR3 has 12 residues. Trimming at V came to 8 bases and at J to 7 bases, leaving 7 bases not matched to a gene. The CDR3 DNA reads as TGTGCCAGCCTCAAGAGCGGGGGAGAGCAGTACTTC. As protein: CASLKSGGEQYF.

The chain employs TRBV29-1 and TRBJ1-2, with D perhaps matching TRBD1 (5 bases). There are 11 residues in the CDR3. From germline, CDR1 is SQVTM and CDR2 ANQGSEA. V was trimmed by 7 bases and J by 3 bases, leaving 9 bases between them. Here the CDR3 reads CSDKGDYGYTF. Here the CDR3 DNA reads TGCAGCGACAAAGGGGACTATGGCTACACCTTC.

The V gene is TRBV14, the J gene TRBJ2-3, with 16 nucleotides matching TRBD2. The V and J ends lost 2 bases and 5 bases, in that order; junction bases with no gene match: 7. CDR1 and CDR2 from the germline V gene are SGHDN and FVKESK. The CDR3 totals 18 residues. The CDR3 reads CASSQPGLAGGPVDTQYF. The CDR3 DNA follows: TGTGCCAGCAGCCAACCGGGACTAGCGGGAGGGCCGGTAGATACGCAGTATTTT.

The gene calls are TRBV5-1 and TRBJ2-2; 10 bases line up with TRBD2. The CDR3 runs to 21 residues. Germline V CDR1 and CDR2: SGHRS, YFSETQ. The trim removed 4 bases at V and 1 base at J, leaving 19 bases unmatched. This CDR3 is CASSPGTADQLAGRNTGELFF. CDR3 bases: TGCGCCAGCAGCCCGGGGACAGCCGATCAACTAGCGGGACGGAACACCGGGGAGCTGTTTTTT.

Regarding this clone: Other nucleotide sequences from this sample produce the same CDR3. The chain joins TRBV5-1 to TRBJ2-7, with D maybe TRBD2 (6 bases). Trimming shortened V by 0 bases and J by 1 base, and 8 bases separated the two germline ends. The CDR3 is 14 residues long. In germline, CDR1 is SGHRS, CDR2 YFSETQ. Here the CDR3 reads CASSLVGGSYEQYF. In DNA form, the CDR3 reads TGCGCCAGCAGCTTGGTGGGGGGATCCTACGAGCAGTACTTC. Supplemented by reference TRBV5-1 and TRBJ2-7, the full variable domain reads KAGVTQTPRYLIKTRGQQVTLSCSPISGHRSVSWYQQTPGQGLQFLFEYFSETQRNKGNFPGRFSGRQFSNSRSEMNVSTLELGDSALYLCASSLVGGSYEQYFGPGTRLTVT.

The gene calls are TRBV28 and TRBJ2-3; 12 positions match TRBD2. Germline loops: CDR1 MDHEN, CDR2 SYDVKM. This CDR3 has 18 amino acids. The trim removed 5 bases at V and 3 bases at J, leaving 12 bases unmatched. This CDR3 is CASSPTPGLAGRTDTQYF. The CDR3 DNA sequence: TGTGCCAGCAGTCCGACCCCCGGACTAGCGGGACGTACAGATACGCAGTATTTT.

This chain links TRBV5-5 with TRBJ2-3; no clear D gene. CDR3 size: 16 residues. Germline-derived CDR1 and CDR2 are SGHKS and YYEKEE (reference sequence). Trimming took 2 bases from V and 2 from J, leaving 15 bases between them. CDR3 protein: CASSFTLTGSTDTQYF. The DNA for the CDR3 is TGTGCCAGCAGCTTCACACTAACCGGGTCCACAGATACGCAGTATTTT.

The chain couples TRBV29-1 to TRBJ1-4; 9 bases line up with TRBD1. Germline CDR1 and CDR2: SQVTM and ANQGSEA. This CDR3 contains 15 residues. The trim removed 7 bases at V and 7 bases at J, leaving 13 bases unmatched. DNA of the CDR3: TGCAGCGCCTCCGGGACAGGGCCACTTGGTGAAAAACTGTTTTTT. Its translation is CSASGTGPLGEKLFF.

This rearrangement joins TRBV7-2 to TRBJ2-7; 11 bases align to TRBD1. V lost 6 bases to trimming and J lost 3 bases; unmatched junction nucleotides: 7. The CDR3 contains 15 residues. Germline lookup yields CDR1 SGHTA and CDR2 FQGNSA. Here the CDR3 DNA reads TGTGCCAGCAGTTTTGGACAGGGGGCCATCTACGAGCAGTACTTC. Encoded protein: CASSFGQGAIYEQYF.

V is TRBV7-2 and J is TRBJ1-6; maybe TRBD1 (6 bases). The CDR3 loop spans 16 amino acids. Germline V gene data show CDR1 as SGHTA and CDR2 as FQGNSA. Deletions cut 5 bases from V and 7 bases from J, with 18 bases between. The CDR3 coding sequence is TGTGCCAGCAGCCGGAGGGGGGGAACACTAAATTCACCCCTCCACTTT. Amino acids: CASSRRGGTLNSPLHF.

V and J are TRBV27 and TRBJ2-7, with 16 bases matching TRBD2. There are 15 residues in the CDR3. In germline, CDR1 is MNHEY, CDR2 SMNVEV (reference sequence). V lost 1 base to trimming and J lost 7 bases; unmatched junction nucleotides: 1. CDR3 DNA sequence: TGTGCCAGCAGTTTATTGGGACTAGCGGGAGGGGAGCAGTACTTC. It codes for CASSLLGLAGGEQYF.

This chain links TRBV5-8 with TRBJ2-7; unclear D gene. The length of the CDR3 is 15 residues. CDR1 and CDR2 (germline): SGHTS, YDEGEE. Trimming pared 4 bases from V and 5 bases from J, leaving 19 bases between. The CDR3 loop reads CASSPLARGSNEQYF. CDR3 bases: TGTGCCAGCAGCCCTCTCGCGAGAGGAAGTAACGAGCAGTACTTC.

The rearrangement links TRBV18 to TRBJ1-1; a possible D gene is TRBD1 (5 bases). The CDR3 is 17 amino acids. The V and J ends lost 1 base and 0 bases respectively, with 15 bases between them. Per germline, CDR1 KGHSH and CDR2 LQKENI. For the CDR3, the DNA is TGTGCCAGCTCACCACGTAGAGACAGCAGCATGAACACTGAAGCTTTCTTT. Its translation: CASSPRRDSSMNTEAFF.

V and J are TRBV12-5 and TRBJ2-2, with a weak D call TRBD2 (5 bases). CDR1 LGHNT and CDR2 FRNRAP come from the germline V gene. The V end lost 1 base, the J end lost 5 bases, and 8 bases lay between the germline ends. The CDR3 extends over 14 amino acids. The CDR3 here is CASGLGRGTGELFF. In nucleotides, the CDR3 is TGTGCTAGTGGTTTGGGGAGAGGGACCGGGGAGCTGTTTTTT.